The rows below give T cell receptor beta chains drawn from one sample of a study of blood T cell repertoires in COVID-19. The data were produced by immunoSEQ multiplex PCR, yet TCRdb's version contains in-frame clones alone and is incomplete. The sample consists of about 78,000 clones, roughly 88% of them appearing once. Specimen: peripheral blood. All receptors derive from a woman between 45 and 60 years old in a cohort sampled during active COVID-19. CDR3s include the opening cysteine and the closing phenylalanine or tryptophan. The D gene is left open where the match is weak. Clone size is given for some rows only: seen once, a few or many times, or a class if the clone is expanded.

NA,16,NA,TRBJ2-3,TRBV7-2,CASSLGVTGAGDTQYF,TGTGCCAGCAGCTTAGGCGTAACGGGAGCAGGGGATACGCAGTATTTT
TRBD1,17,NA,TRBJ2-7,TRBV5-1,CASSLPRQGSSSYEQYF,TGCGCCAGCAGCCTCCCACGACAGGGATCGAGCTCCTACGAGCAGTACTTC
TRBD2,16,NA,TRBJ2-1,TRBV3-1/TRBV3-2,CASSQLAGEPYNEQFF,TGTGCCAGCAGCCAGTTAGCGGGAGAACCCTACAATGAGCAGTTCTTC
NA,15,NA,TRBJ1-2,TRBV19,CASSTRGDLGHGYTF,TGTGCCAGTAGTACACGGGGGGACCTCGGGCATGGCTACACCTTC
TRBD1,14,NA,TRBJ1-2,TRBV5-1,CASSLGQGDYGYTF,TGCGCCAGCAGCCTCGGACAGGGAGACTATGGCTACACCTTC
NA,14,NA,TRBJ1-5,TRBV27,CASSLRGSNQPQHF,TGTGCCAGCAGTTTACGGGGTAGCAATCAGCCCCAGCATTTT
NA,12,NA,TRBJ1-4,TRBV29-1,CSVEGRNEKLFF,TGCAGCGTTGAAGGTCGTAATGAAAAACTGTTTTTT
NA,14,NA,TRBJ2-5,TRBV28,CASSGVSGQETQYF,TGTGCCAGCAGTGGAGTATCGGGCCAAGAGACCCAGTACTTC
TRBD1,15,NA,TRBJ2-1,TRBV7-3,CASSVQTGPGNEQFF,TGTGCCAGCAGCGTCCAGACAGGGCCCGGCAATGAGCAGTTCTTC
NA,16,NA,TRBJ2-1,TRBV27,CASSFLGQGGRNEQFF,TGTGCCAGCAGTTTTCTGGGCCAGGGCGGTAGGAATGAGCAGTTCTTC
NA,14,once,TRBJ2-5,TRBV28,CASSLGGRGGDQYF,TGTGCCAGCAGTTTAGGGGGGCGCGGGGGAGACCAGTACTTC
NA,14,NA,TRBJ1-1,TRBV19,CASRRGARDTEAFF,TGTGCCAGTAGACGGGGGGCTAGGGACACTGAAGCTTTCTTT
NA,15,NA,TRBJ1-5,TRBV6-1,CASSEEGGRRQPQHF,TGTGCCAGCAGTGAAGAGGGGGGGCGCCGGCAGCCCCAGCATTTT
NA,14,NA,TRBJ2-5,TRBV28,CASSLGGGGETQYF,TGTGCCAGCAGTTTAGGGGGGGGCGGAGAGACCCAGTACTTC
NA,14,NA,TRBJ2-5,TRBV5-5,CASSFLSGQETQYF,TGTGCCAGCAGCTTTCTTAGCGGTCAAGAGACCCAGTACTTC
TRBD1,14,NA,TRBJ1-6,TRBV10-3,CAIRGTGENSPLHF,TGTGCCATCAGGGGGACAGGGGAAAATTCACCCCTCCACTTT
TRBD2,16,NA,TRBJ2-1,TRBV5-4,CASSLGGREPGNEQFF,TGTGCCAGCAGCTTGGGGGGGAGGGAGCCTGGTAATGAGCAGTTCTTC
TRBD2,13,NA,TRBJ2-1,TRBV6-5,CASGLAEYNEQFF,TGTGCCAGCGGACTAGCGGAGTACAATGAGCAGTTCTTC
TRBD2,17,NA,TRBJ2-3,TRBV4-2,CASSQDTSGGGTDTQYF,TGTGCCAGCAGCCAAGATACTAGCGGAGGTGGCACAGATACGCAGTATTTT
TRBD2,17,NA,TRBJ2-3,TRBV24-1,CATSAPAGLVATDTQYF,TGTGCCACCAGTGCCCCGGCGGGACTAGTGGCGACAGATACGCAGTATTTT
TRBD1,15,NA,TRBJ2-7,TRBV5-1,CASSLDGQGAYEQYF,TGCGCCAGCAGCTTGGATGGACAGGGGGCCTACGAGCAGTACTTC
TRBD2,17,NA,TRBJ2-5,TRBV5-8,CASSPGTSGSFAETQYF,TGTGCCAGCAGCCCAGGGACTAGCGGGAGTTTTGCAGAGACCCAGTACTTC
TRBD1,13,NA,TRBJ1-6,TRBV27,CASRSDRVSPLHF,TGTGCCAGCAGATCGGACAGGGTTTCACCCCTCCACTTT
NA,14,NA,TRBJ2-3,TRBV30,CACSLGASTDTQYF,TGTGCCTGTTCTTTAGGGGCTAGCACAGATACGCAGTATTTT
TRBD1,17,NA,TRBJ2-3,TRBV27,CASRGTGIRVGTDTQYF,TGTGCCAGCCGCGGGACAGGGATTAGGGTGGGCACAGATACGCAGTATTTT
NA,11,NA,TRBJ2-1,TRBV15,CATSNFYEQFF,TGTGCCACCAGCAACTTTTATGAGCAGTTCTTC
TRBD2,16,NA,TRBJ2-7,TRBV5-1,CASSLASGTISYEQYF,TGCGCCAGCAGCTTGGCCTCCGGGACTATCTCCTACGAGCAGTACTTC
NA,14,once,TRBJ1-1,TRBV18,CASSPGGGNTEAFF,TGTGCCAGCTCACCGGGCGGGGGTAACACTGAAGCTTTCTTT
NA,14,NA,TRBJ1-5,TRBV27,CASWGAGGNQPQHF,TGTGCCAGCTGGGGGGCGGGGGGCAATCAGCCCCAGCATTTT
NA,15,few,TRBJ2-2,TRBV7-3,CASSSGLGDAGELFF,TGTGCCAGCAGCTCAGGACTGGGCGACGCCGGGGAGCTGTTTTTT
TRBD1,14,NA,TRBJ1-6,TRBV6-4,CASSPGQGDSPLHF,TGTGCCAGCAGTCCGGGACAGGGAGATTCACCCCTCCACTTT
NA,14,NA,TRBJ1-3,TRBV6-5,CASSYGGPGNTIYF,TGTGCCAGCAGTTACGGCGGGCCGGGAAACACCATATATTTT
TRBD2,19,NA,TRBJ2-2,TRBV28,CASSLWGKREGTNTGELFF,TGTGCCAGCAGTTTATGGGGGAAGCGGGAGGGAACGAACACCGGGGAGCTGTTTTTT
NA,13,NA,TRBJ2-1,TRBV18,CASSQGLSKVQFF,TGTGCCAGCTCACAGGGACTTTCGAAGGTGCAGTTCTTC
TRBD2,16,NA,TRBJ2-1,TRBV30,CAWSPSPSGVMDEQFF,TGTGCCTGGAGTCCTAGTCCTAGCGGGGTTATGGATGAGCAGTTCTTC
NA,11,NA,TRBJ2-7,TRBV20-1,CSARDWGEQYF,TGCAGTGCTAGGGACTGGGGCGAGCAGTACTTC
TRBD1,14,NA,TRBJ1-5,TRBV5-1,CASSLSGGIQPQHF,TGCGCCAGCAGCTTATCAGGGGGTATTCAGCCCCAGCATTTT
NA,14,once,TRBJ2-2,TRBV7-3,CASSFSGNTGELFF,TGTGCCAGCAGCTTTAGCGGGAACACCGGGGAGCTGTTTTTT
TRBD2,17,NA,TRBJ2-3,TRBV9,CASSSYPRLAGVDTQYF,TGTGCCAGCAGCTCATACCCAAGACTAGCGGGAGTAGATACGCAGTATTTT
NA,13,NA,TRBJ1-1,TRBV11-2,CASSPVEGTEAFF,TGTGCCAGCAGCCCGGTGGAGGGCACTGAAGCTTTCTTT
NA,16,few,TRBJ2-1,TRBV5-1,CASRRRGADKHNEQFF,TGCGCCAGCAGGCGACGCGGGGCCGACAAACACAATGAGCAGTTCTTC
NA,15,NA,TRBJ1-5,TRBV27,CASSQRGSSNQPQHF,TGTGCCAGCAGCCAGCGGGGGTCTAGCAATCAGCCCCAGCATTTT
NA,13,few,TRBJ1-2,TRBV27,CASSLTGDYGYTF,TGTGCCAGCAGTTTAACCGGGGACTATGGCTACACCTTC
TRBD1,14,few,TRBJ2-7,TRBV5-1,CASSFPGQGYEQYF,TGCGCCAGCAGTTTTCCTGGACAGGGCTACGAGCAGTACTTC
NA,13,NA,TRBJ1-1,TRBV29-1,CSVALTVNTEAFF,TGCAGCGTTGCCTTGACAGTGAACACTGAAGCTTTCTTT
TRBD2,15,NA,TRBJ2-4,TRBV19,CASSIMAGGRYIQYF,TGTGCCAGTAGTATAATGGCGGGAGGAAGATACATTCAGTACTTC
NA,14,NA,TRBJ2-1,TRBV3-1/TRBV3-2,CASSLSRVANEQFF,TGTGCCAGCAGCCTTTCCCGGGTGGCCAATGAGCAGTTCTTC
TRBD2,15,NA,TRBJ2-1,TRBV29-1,CSVATGTSGNNEQFF,TGCAGCGTTGCAACCGGGACTAGCGGGAACAATGAGCAGTTCTTC
TRBD1,18,NA,TRBJ1-2,TRBV5-6,CASSLRTGGSDLIYGYTF,TGTGCCAGCAGCCTAAGGACAGGGGGCTCTGATCTGATTTATGGCTACACCTTC
TRBD2,14,once,TRBJ2-7,TRBV9,CASLGAGGTYEQYF,TGTGCCAGCCTAGGGGCGGGAGGGACTTACGAGCAGTACTTC
NA,16,once,TRBJ1-2,TRBV11-2,CASSSFEGGSIYGYTF,TGTGCCAGCAGCTCGTTCGAAGGGGGTAGCATCTATGGCTACACCTTC
NA,13,NA,TRBJ2-7,TRBV18,CASSPTGGNEQYF,TGTGCCAGCTCACCTACAGGAGGGAACGAGCAGTACTTC
NA,15,NA,TRBJ1-3,TRBV6-1,CASSEDRVSGNTIYF,TGTGCCAGCAGTGAAGACAGGGTCTCTGGAAACACCATATATTTT
NA,15,once,TRBJ2-1,TRBV5-1,CASSLGLGIYNEQFF,TGCGCCAGCAGCTTGGGACTAGGGATCTACAATGAGCAGTTCTTC